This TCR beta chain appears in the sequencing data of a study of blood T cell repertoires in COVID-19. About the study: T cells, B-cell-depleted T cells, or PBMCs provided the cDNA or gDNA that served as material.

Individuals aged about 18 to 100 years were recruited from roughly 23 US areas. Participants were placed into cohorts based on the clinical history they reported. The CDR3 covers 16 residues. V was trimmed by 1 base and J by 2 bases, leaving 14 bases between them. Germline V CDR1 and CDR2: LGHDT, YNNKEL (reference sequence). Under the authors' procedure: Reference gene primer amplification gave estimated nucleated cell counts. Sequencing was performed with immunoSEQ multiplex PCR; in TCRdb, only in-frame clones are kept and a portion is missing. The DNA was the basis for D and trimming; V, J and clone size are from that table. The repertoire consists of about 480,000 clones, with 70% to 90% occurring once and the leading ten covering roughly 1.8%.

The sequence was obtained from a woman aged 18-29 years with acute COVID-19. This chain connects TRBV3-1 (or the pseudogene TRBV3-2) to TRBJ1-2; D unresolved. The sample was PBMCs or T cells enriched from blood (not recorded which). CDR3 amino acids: CASSQGGQTPNYGYTF. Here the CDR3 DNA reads TGTGCCAGCAGCCAAGGCGGGCAGACGCCAAACTATGGCTACACCTTC.